This record looks at one T cell receptor beta chain sequence and its context. Its specificity is unknown. This sample was taken from a study of Graves' ophthalmopathy and Graves' hyperthyroidism. Exclusion criteria comprised other autoimmune diseases, uncontrolled infections, pregnancy or lactation in patients. Findings of the study overall: Ophthalmopathy progression was predicted by the model at around 70% sensitivity and approximately 72% specificity. A classifier, a 13-signature model, separated ophthalmopathy from stable hyperthyroidism with 85% to 90% sensitivity and around 80% specificity. Most clonotypes expanded in thyroid above 0.001 frequency were present in blood too.

For repertoire sequencing, the TCR beta CDR3 regions were amplified from RNA transcripts. Second-round multiplex PCR came after first-round RT-PCR with HTBI primers. From the multiplex PCR reads, TCRdb called clonotypes with MiXCR, one entry per CDR3 protein. Of approximately 540,000 distinct CDR3 sequences in the sample, under 45% are singletons; the top ten hold 4% to 5%. Sequencing used peripheral blood or thyroid tissue (not recorded which). This TCR was sampled from an adult man with Graves' hyperthyroidism.

CDR3 in amino acids: CASTTGATEAFF. The CDR3 nucleotides are TGTGCCAGCACTACCGGGGCCACTGAAGCTTTCTTT. V gene TRBV18 combines with J gene TRBJ1-1; D possibly corresponds to TRBD1 (5 bases). Germline CDR1 is KGHSH and CDR2 is LQKENI. V shed 8 bases and J shed 4 bases, with 11 bases lying between them. The CDR3 has 12 residues.